The 24 T cell receptor beta chains listed next were all sequenced from one sample in a study of OX40 agonist ivuxolimab in advanced cancers. Sequencing used immunoSEQ multiplex PCR; TCRdb keeps in-frame clones, though not all of them. Of 60,000 to 75,000 clones in the sample, approximately 80% were seen once. The source material was CD4+ or CD8+ T cells sorted from blood, sampled in a trial of the OX40 agonist ivuxolimab. The receptors here all came from an adult with an advanced solid tumor such as melanoma, head and neck, liver or kidney cancer.

The chain joins TRBV18 to TRBJ2-5; D might be TRBD1 (6 bases). This CDR3 is 15 amino acids long. Trimming shortened V by 3 bases and J by 0 bases, and 11 bases separated the two germline ends. In germline, CDR1 is KGHSH, CDR2 LQKENI. The CDR3 protein is CASSPHPGDQETQYF. The CDR3 nucleotides read TGTGCCAGCTCACCGCACCCAGGGGACCAAGAGACCCAGTACTTC. The full variable domain, its missing parts supplied by reference TRBV18 and TRBJ2-5, is NAGVMQNPRHLVRRRGQEARLRCSPMKGHSHVYWYRQLPEEGLKFMVYLQKENIIDESGMPKERFSAEFPKEGPSILRIQQVVRGDSAAYFCASSPHPGDQETQYFGPGTRLLVL.

This clone was observed a few times. The DNA of the CDR3 is TGTGCCAGCAGCTTAGGTCCTAGCAATCAGCCCCAGCATTTT. Encoded protein: CASSLGPSNQPQHF. This sequence joins TRBV11-2 and TRBJ1-5; no clear D gene. Trimming stripped 1 base from V and 0 bases from J, with 4 bases between. The CDR3 spans 14 residues. Germline V gene sequence: CDR1 SGHAT, CDR2 FQNNGV.

The J gene is TRBJ2-7, the V gene TRBV11-2; TRBD2 agrees at 9 bases. The junction had 15 bases not matched to a gene; V was cut back by 6 bases and J by 3 bases. Germline V gives CDR1 SGHAT, CDR2 FQNNGV. This CDR3 region has 17 residues. The CDR3 bases are TGTGCCAGCAGTTCTGCCGGGCTAGCGGGGAGTTTCTACGAGCAGTACTTC. Translation: CASSSAGLAGSFYEQYF.

The chain couples TRBV19 to TRBJ2-5; TRBD1 aligns across 7 bases. From germline, CDR1 is LNHDA and CDR2 SQIVND (reference sequence). Trimming cost V 4 bases and J 4 bases; bases outside gene matches: 9. The CDR3 totals 15 residues. The CDR3, as DNA: TGTGCCAGTAGTACCACCCGACAGGGTGTAGAGACCCAGTACTTC. Its protein is CASSTTRQGVETQYF.

The chain couples TRBV5-1 to TRBJ2-4; D is ambiguous. The CDR3 has 13 residues. Germline CDR1 SGHRS, CDR2 YFSETQ. Trimming removed 1 base at V and 11 bases at J, with 13 bases between. CDR3: CASSLYPADVQYF. The CDR3 DNA sequence: TGCGCCAGCAGCTTGTATCCCGCGGACGTTCAGTACTTC.

Only a few counts were recorded for this clone. V usage is TRBV7-2 and J usage is TRBJ1-6, with D maybe TRBD1 (5 bases). The CDR3 consists of 14 residues. V was trimmed by 6 bases and J by 2 bases, leaving 8 bases between them. Germline values: CDR1 SGHTA, CDR2 FQGNSA. In DNA, the CDR3 is TGTGCCAGCAGGGGGGGGACCTATAATTCACCCCTCCACTTT. Translating gives CASRGGTYNSPLHF.

This clone was seen more than once but under ten times. This chain uses TRBV5-4 with TRBJ1-2; tentatively, D is TRBD1 (5 bases). CDR3 length: 13 residues. The germline V gene encodes CDR1 SGHNT and CDR2 YYREEE (reference sequence). The V gene lost 2 bases and the J gene lost 4 bases, with 9 bases spanning the gap. The CDR3 nucleotides read TGTGCCAGCAGCTTAGGGGCACTCTATGGCTACACCTTC. Its translation is CASSLGALYGYTF.

The rearrangement joins TRBV19 to TRBJ1-1; the D gene is possibly TRBD1 (5 bases). This CDR3 has 16 amino acids. Germline CDR1 is LNHDA and CDR2 is SQIVND (reference sequence). V was pared by 3 bases and J by 3 bases, with 17 bases between. The CDR3, as DNA: TGTGCCAGTAGTATGGGCCGAGGCAGGGAGGACACTGAAGCTTTCTTT. This encodes CASSMGRGREDTEAFF.

In its sample, this clone was seen a few times. V and J are TRBV13 and TRBJ1-1; weak D call: TRBD1 (5 bases). The V gene's germline CDR1 is PRHDT and CDR2 FYEKMQ (reference sequence). The CDR3 is made up of 12 amino acids. V was trimmed by 3 bases and J by 6 bases, leaving 8 bases between them. CDR3 amino acids: CASSFGDAEAFF. CDR3 in DNA: TGTGCCAGCAGCTTCGGGGACGCTGAAGCTTTCTTT.

A few counts support this clone. This chain connects TRBV9 to TRBJ2-7; 9 nucleotides line up with TRBD1. V shed 4 bases and J 0 bases; nucleotides not matched to a gene: 5. Germline CDR1 and CDR2: SGDLS and YYNGEE. The CDR3 is made up of 15 amino acids. The CDR3 here is CASSLGQGSSYEQYF. The DNA for the CDR3 is TGTGCCAGCAGCCTGGGACAGGGAAGCTCCTACGAGCAGTACTTC.

The rearrangement links TRBV11-2 to TRBJ2-5; unclear D gene. Trimming pared 0 bases from V and 5 bases from J, leaving 4 bases between. The germline gives CDR1 SGHAT, CDR2 FQNNGV. The CDR3 spans 12 residues. CDR3 residues: CASSLDRETQYF. The CDR3 bases are TGTGCCAGCAGCTTAGATCGGGAGACCCAGTACTTC. Full variable domain (rest looked up from reference TRBV11-2 and TRBJ2-5): EAGVAQSPRYKIIEKRQSVAFWCNPISGHATLYWYQQILGQGPKLLIQFQNNGVVDDSQLPKDRFSAERLKGVDSTLKIQPAKLEDSAVYLCASSLDRETQYFGPGTRLLVL.

The chain has TRBV2 and TRBJ2-1, with 9 bases that match TRBD1. The trim removed 6 bases at V and 8 bases at J, leaving 8 bases unmatched. Germline V gene lookup returns CDR1 SNHLY and CDR2 FYNNEI. The CDR3 contains 14 residues. The CDR3 loop is CASSKQGAGDEQFF. Here the CDR3 DNA reads TGTGCCAGCAGCAAACAGGGGGCCGGCGATGAGCAGTTCTTC.

This clone has only a few counts. The chain recombines TRBV6-1 with TRBJ1-2, with 7 positions matching TRBD1. The CDR3 consists of 11 residues. Germline assignment: CDR1 MNHNS and CDR2 SASEGT. V gave up 5 bases and J gave up 14 bases; unmatched junction bases: 8. This CDR3 is CASSNTGVVTF. DNA of the CDR3: TGTGCCAGCAGTAACACAGGGGTAGTGACCTTC.

This clone has just one count. This chain joins TRBV5-6 and TRBJ2-3; TRBD1 matches 7 bases. This CDR3 has 16 amino acids. V lost 4 bases and J lost 2; bases outside the gene matches: 10. Germline loops: CDR1 SGHDT, CDR2 YYEEEE. This chain's CDR3 is CASSLRGQAPTDTQYF. The CDR3 DNA reads TGTGCCAGCAGCCTTCGCGGACAGGCACCCACAGATACGCAGTATTTT.

The rearrangement joins TRBV19 to TRBJ2-2, with 10 bases matching TRBD2. Germline-derived CDR1 and CDR2 are LNHDA and SQIVND (reference sequence). The CDR3 is 16 residues long. V was pared by 4 bases and J by 4 bases, with 6 bases of the junction left unmatched. DNA of the CDR3: TGTGCCAGTAGTACTATAGCGGGGGGCTTCACCGGGGAGCTGTTTTTT. This translates into CASSTIAGGFTGELFF.

Here the CDR3 reads CASSYGQHYEQYF. CDR3 DNA: TGTGCCAGCAGTTACGGACAACACTACGAGCAGTACTTC. The V gene is TRBV6-5, the J gene TRBJ2-7, with D possibly TRBD1 on 5 matching bases. Germline V gene data show CDR1 as MNHEY and CDR2 as SVGAGI. CDR3 length: 13 amino acids. The V gene lost 2 bases and the J gene lost 3 bases, with 8 bases spanning the gap.

V is TRBV12-5 and J is TRBJ1-3; 8 bases line up with TRBD1. This CDR3 comprises 16 residues. Germline trimming cut 2 bases from V and 1 base from J; bases unmatched to any gene: 4. CDR1 and CDR2 (germline): LGHNT, FRNRAP. CDR3 in amino acids: CASGLSGGLSGNTIYF. CDR3 coding DNA: TGTGCTAGTGGTTTGTCAGGGGGCCTTTCTGGAAACACCATATATTTT.

V gene TRBV11-2 combines with J gene TRBJ2-3; D ambiguous. V was trimmed by 1 base and J by 7 bases, leaving 6 bases between them. The CDR3 is 12 amino acids. Germline V CDR1 and CDR2: SGHAT, FQNNGV. CDR3 in DNA: TGTGCCAGCAGCTTAGGGCAGAATACGCAGTATTTT. This encodes CASSLGQNTQYF. Full variable domain (outside the CDR3, taken from reference TRBV11-2 and TRBJ2-3): EAGVAQSPRYKIIEKRQSVAFWCNPISGHATLYWYQQILGQGPKLLIQFQNNGVVDDSQLPKDRFSAERLKGVDSTLKIQPAKLEDSAVYLCASSLGQNTQYFGPGTRLTVL.

This chain connects TRBV19 to TRBJ1-2; maybe TRBD1 (6 bases). Germline V CDR1 and CDR2: LNHDA, SQIVND (reference sequence). V shed 5 bases and J shed 6 bases, with 28 bases lying between them. This CDR3 spans 18 amino acids. CDR3 amino acids: CASSPFDRGSAGANGYTF. The CDR3 coding sequence is TGTGCCAGTAGTCCTTTTGACCGGGGCTCCGCGGGGGCGAATGGCTACACCTTC.

The V call is TRBV19, the J call TRBJ2-3; the match to TRBD2 covers 7 bases. J was trimmed by 2 bases and V by 1 base; bases with no gene match: 9. Germline V CDR1 and CDR2: LNHDA, SQIVND (reference sequence). The CDR3 loop spans 17 amino acids. This CDR3 reads CASSIAHERGYTDTQYF. CDR3 sequence (DNA): TGTGCCAGTAGTATAGCCCACGAGCGGGGCTACACAGATACGCAGTATTTT. The whole variable domain, remainder taken from reference TRBV19 and TRBJ2-3, is DGGITQSPKYLFRKEGQNVTLSCEQNLNHDAMYWYRQDPGQGLRLIYYSQIVNDFQKGDIAEGYSVSREKKESFPLTVTSAQKNPTAFYLCASSIAHERGYTDTQYFGPGTRLTVL.

The V call is TRBV7-2, the J call TRBJ1-5; D unclear. Germline CDR1 SGHTA, CDR2 FQGNSA. The CDR3 is made up of 14 amino acids. The V gene lost 1 base and the J gene lost 7 bases, with 11 bases spanning the gap. The CDR3 loop reads CASSLVGSGQPQHF. DNA of the CDR3: TGTGCCAGCAGCTTAGTGGGTTCGGGGCAGCCCCAGCATTTT.

This chain joins TRBV6-1 and TRBJ1-2, with D possibly matching TRBD1 (5 bases). The germline CDR1 and CDR2 sequences are MNHNS and SASEGT. V lost 4 bases and J 4 bases, leaving 16 bases between the germline ends. CDR3 length: 15 residues. CDR3 amino acids: CASSVSLTEPYGYTF. CDR3 sequence (DNA): TGTGCCAGCAGTGTTAGCTTGACAGAGCCCTATGGCTACACCTTC.

The rearrangement joins TRBV28 to TRBJ2-7; TRBD1 or TRBD2 may be the D gene (5 bases each). The ends were cut back, 10 bases at V and 3 bases at J, with 13 bases in the middle. CDR3 size: 12 residues. Germline V CDR1 and CDR2: MDHEN, SYDVKM. The CDR3 protein is CATEGRSYEQYF. DNA for the CDR3: TGTGCCACAGAGGGACGTAGCTACGAGCAGTACTTC.

This rearrangement joins TRBV19 to TRBJ1-2, with a tentative D call TRBD1 (6 bases). V was cut by 5 bases and J by 3 bases, with 10 bases left in between. Germline CDR1 and CDR2: LNHDA and SQIVND (reference sequence). The CDR3 has 13 residues. DNA for the CDR3: TGTGCCAGTAGTCTAGCAGGGGACTATGGCTACACCTTC. This sequence encodes CASSLAGDYGYTF.